A selection of T cell receptor beta chains follows, all from one sample in a study of shared clonotypes between healthy human individuals. Profiling relied on immunoSEQ multiplex PCR, and the TCRdb table lists in-frame clones only, not all of them. The sample consists of some 2.3 million clones, 90% to 95% of them appearing once. Material for sequencing was naive CD4+ T cells from PBMCs. The receptors here all came from a man aged 18 to 30 in good health. Some clones in this sample may be carry-over from other donors' samples. Both conserved end residues are part of each CDR3. The D gene is left open where the match is weak. Clone size is given for some rows only: seen once, a few or many times, or a class if the clone is expanded.

TRBV11-1	-	-	TRBJ1-2	CASSATGGVVDYTF	TGTGCCAGCAGTGCGACCGGGGGGGTAGTTGACTACACCTTC
TRBV11-2	-	-	TRBJ2-2	CASRARANTGELFF	TGTGCCAGCAGGGCAAGAGCAAACACCGGGGAGCTGTTTTTT
TRBV19	-	-	TRBJ2-3	CASSRGELGGDTQYF	TGTGCCAGTAGTAGGGGAGAACTAGGCGGAGATACGCAGTATTTT
TRBV5-1	-	-	TRBJ1-4	CASSLQDSSQKLFF	TGCGCCAGCAGCTTACAGGATTCTTCGCAAAAACTGTTTTTT
TRBV18	-	-	TRBJ1-2	CASSPPTRGNGYTF	TGTGCCAGCTCACCACCGACGCGGGGTAATGGCTACACCTTC
TRBV19	TRBD1	-	TRBJ1-2	CASSTLNRGNYGYTF	TGTGCCAGTAGTACTCTGAACAGGGGTAACTATGGCTACACCTTC
TRBV11-2	-	-	TRBJ1-2	CASSPPGAGHNYGYTF	TGTGCCAGCAGCCCGCCCGGGGCAGGGCATAACTATGGCTACACCTTC
TRBV5-1	-	-	TRBJ2-3	CASSLALRGGTDTQYF	TGCGCCAGCAGCTTGGCCCTCAGGGGGGGGACAGATACGCAGTATTTT
TRBV19	-	-	TRBJ1-3	CASSRQAYKSGNTIYF	TGTGCCAGTAGCCGACAGGCCTATAAATCTGGAAACACCATATATTTT
TRBV5-1	-	-	TRBJ2-7	CASSLWGISYEQYF	TGCGCCAGCAGCTTGTGGGGAATCTCCTACGAGCAGTACTTC
TRBV6-6	TRBD2	-	TRBJ2-5	CASGLGLARETQYF	TGTGCCAGCGGCCTGGGACTAGCTCGGGAGACCCAGTACTTC
TRBV6-6	-	-	TRBJ1-2	CASTDPGGGYTF	TGTGCCAGCACTGATCCTGGGGGGGGCTACACCTTC
TRBV2	TRBD1	-	TRBJ1-1	CASSGQGKAFF	TGTGCCAGCAGTGGACAGGGTAAGGCTTTCTTT
TRBV19	-	-	TRBJ2-1	CASTLGSPGYNEQFF	TGTGCCAGTACCCTGGGGTCCCCAGGCTACAATGAGCAGTTCTTC
TRBV28	-	once	TRBJ2-7	CASTSGGAGVSYEQYF	TGTGCCAGCACTTCAGGGGGGGCGGGAGTTTCCTACGAGCAGTACTTC
TRBV5-4	-	-	TRBJ2-7	CASSTGRDYEQYF	TGTGCCAGCAGCACCGGTAGGGACTACGAGCAGTACTTC
TRBV4-1	TRBD1	-	TRBJ2-7	CASSPHYRTGRTYEQYF	TGCGCCAGCAGCCCCCACTACCGGACAGGGAGAACCTACGAGCAGTACTTC
TRBV9	-	-	TRBJ1-1	CASSEFGNTEAFF	TGTGCCAGCAGCGAGTTTGGGAACACTGAAGCTTTCTTT
TRBV9	TRBD1	-	TRBJ2-1	CASAGTATYNEQFF	TGTGCCAGTGCCGGGACAGCCACCTACAATGAGCAGTTCTTC
TRBV4-2	TRBD1	-	TRBJ2-2	CASSEGQLANTGELFF	TGTGCCAGCAGCGAGGGACAGCTAGCGAACACCGGGGAGCTGTTTTTT
TRBV27	TRBD1	-	TRBJ1-1	CASSITYRGRYTEAFF	TGTGCCAGCAGTATCACTTACAGGGGGCGTTACACTGAAGCTTTCTTT
TRBV5-1	TRBD2	few	TRBJ2-3	CASSGLTSGTDTQYF	TGCGCCAGCAGCGGCTTGACTAGCGGCACAGATACGCAGTATTTT
TRBV2	-	-	TRBJ2-5	CASSGEGTQIETQYF	TGTGCCAGCAGTGGTGAGGGGACCCAAATCGAGACCCAGTACTTC
TRBV6-6	-	-	TRBJ1-2	CASSYGSTEGYTF	TGTGCCAGCAGTTATGGGAGTACGGAGGGCTACACCTTC
TRBV15	-	-	TRBJ2-6	CATQSPWGSGANVLTF	TGTGCCACCCAAAGTCCTTGGGGGTCTGGGGCCAACGTCCTGACTTTC
TRBV27	-	once	TRBJ2-7	CASSWLARSGEQYF	TGTGCCAGCAGTTGGTTGGCGCGCTCCGGCGAGCAGTACTTC
TRBV30	-	-	TRBJ1-5	CAWSRGEQPQHF	TGTGCCTGGAGTAGGGGGGAACAGCCCCAGCATTTT
TRBV7-9	-	few	TRBJ1-1	CASSLRREAEAFF	TGTGCCAGCAGCTTACGAAGGGAAGCTGAAGCTTTCTTT
TRBV12-5	TRBD2	-	TRBJ2-1	CASRLAGADEQFF	TGTGCTAGCAGGCTAGCGGGAGCAGATGAGCAGTTCTTC
TRBV2	TRBD2	-	TRBJ2-7	CASMRLAGGQPSEQYF	TGTGCCAGCATGCGACTAGCGGGAGGGCAGCCTTCGGAGCAGTACTTC
TRBV4-3	-	-	TRBJ2-1	CASTKEVGGYNEQFF	TGCGCCAGCACTAAGGAGGTAGGCGGGTACAATGAGCAGTTCTTC
TRBV19	-	-	TRBJ2-2	CASLNSRPGELFF	TGTGCCAGCTTAAATTCTAGGCCCGGGGAGCTGTTTTTT
TRBV14	-	once	TRBJ1-1	CASSPDSSPNTEAFF	TGTGCCAGCAGCCCGGACAGCTCCCCGAACACTGAAGCTTTCTTT
TRBV7-9	-	-	TRBJ2-7	CASSETGQYGEQYF	TGTGCCAGCAGCGAAACCGGACAGTACGGCGAGCAGTACTTC
TRBV5-6	TRBD2	-	TRBJ2-1	CASSLVAGVPEQFF	TGTGCCAGCAGCTTGGTAGCGGGAGTACCTGAGCAGTTCTTC
TRBV27	TRBD1	once	TRBJ1-1	CASSLDRGNTEAFF	TGTGCCAGCAGTTTAGACAGGGGGAACACTGAAGCTTTCTTT
TRBV9	-	-	TRBJ2-7	CASSQQVSYEQYF	TGTGCCAGCAGCCAACAGGTTTCCTACGAGCAGTACTTC
TRBV2	TRBD2	few	TRBJ2-1	CASSDRLAPEQFF	TGTGCCAGCAGTGATAGACTAGCCCCCGAGCAGTTCTTC
TRBV5-1	-	-	TRBJ2-5	CASSLEWSGETQYF	TGCGCCAGCAGCTTGGAGTGGTCGGGGGAGACCCAGTACTTC
TRBV2	TRBD1	-	TRBJ2-2	CASRLTGSNTGELFF	TGTGCCAGCAGATTGACAGGGTCGAACACCGGGGAGCTGTTTTTT
TRBV29-1	TRBD2	-	TRBJ2-7	CSAGTSGTYEQYF	TGCAGCGCCGGGACTAGCGGGACCTACGAGCAGTACTTC
TRBV6-6	-	-	TRBJ2-4	CASSQQHRDIQYF	TGTGCCAGCAGCCAACAACACCGGGACATTCAGTACTTC
TRBV5-4	-	once	TRBJ2-1	CASSLASRTYNEQFF	TGTGCCAGCAGCTTGGCTAGCCGGACCTACAATGAGCAGTTCTTC
TRBV18	-	few	TRBJ1-5	CASSRDQNQPQHF	TGTGCCAGCTCACGAGACCAGAATCAGCCCCAGCATTTT
TRBV11-2	-	-	TRBJ2-1	CASSLAAPQNEQFF	TGTGCCAGCAGCTTAGCTGCACCCCAGAATGAGCAGTTCTTC
TRBV7-2	-	-	TRBJ2-7	CASSLAGREQYF	TGTGCCAGCAGCTTAGCGGGGAGGGAGCAGTACTTC
TRBV28	-	-	TRBJ1-1	CASRRGTTEAFF	TGTGCCAGCAGGCGGGGGACCACTGAAGCTTTCTTT
TRBV5-1	-	once	TRBJ1-5	CASSFTGTGNQPQHF	TGCGCCAGCAGCTTTACAGGGACTGGCAATCAGCCCCAGCATTTT
TRBV5-1	-	once	TRBJ2-1	CASSYNGDPSYNEQFF	TGCGCCAGCAGCTACAATGGGGATCCCTCATACAATGAGCAGTTCTTC
TRBV6-1	-	-	TRBJ2-5	CASRTRSWGETQYF	TGTGCCAGCCGTACTAGATCGTGGGGGGAGACCCAGTACTTC
TRBV28	TRBD1	-	TRBJ1-3	CASSFRIGTGAGNTIYF	TGTGCCAGCAGTTTTAGGATAGGGACAGGGGCTGGAAACACCATATATTTT
TRBV30	-	once	TRBJ2-7	CAWSVRGSGYEQYF	TGTGCCTGGAGTGTACGGGGGTCTGGGTACGAGCAGTACTTC
TRBV28	TRBD2	-	TRBJ2-7	CASRSAGESSYEQYF	TGTGCCAGCAGGTCGGCGGGAGAATCCTCCTACGAGCAGTACTTC
TRBV28	TRBD2	-	TRBJ2-3	CASFGRAFNTDTQYF	TGTGCCAGTTTCGGGAGGGCCTTCAACACAGATACGCAGTATTTT